The 31 T cell receptor beta chains below come from one sample, sequenced in a study of beta chain features in type 1 diabetes. Study results and caveats: All four CD4+ subsets from Type 1 diabetes patients carried moderately but significantly shorter TCRB CDR3s.

These receptors lack a known antigen. Expressed TCRB transcripts were sequenced after all isolated RNA was converted to cDNA. TCRdb's table, derived via immunoSEQ multiplex PCR, lists solely in-frame clones and lacks some. The repertoire includes around 280,000 clones, 15% of them detected once, and about 0.014% sits in the top ten. Sequencing was done on a sample of naive CD4+ T cells from blood. Source of these receptors: a man younger than 35 with type 1 diabetes.

This chain connects TRBV7-9 to TRBJ2-7, with 9 bases that match TRBD2. The CDR3 spans 16 residues. CDR1 and CDR2 from the germline V gene are SEHNR and FQNEAQ (reference sequence). With 5 bases clipped from V and 2 bases from J, the junction kept 10 bases outside the gene matches. The CDR3: CASSGASGRLTYEQYF. The DNA for the CDR3 is TGTGCCAGCAGCGGGGCGAGCGGGAGGCTGACCTACGAGCAGTACTTC.

This clone was seen only a few times. This chain joins TRBV18 and TRBJ1-1; no clear D. The V end was cut by 6 bases, the J end by 0 bases, with 11 bases between. CDR1 is KGHSH, CDR2 LQKENI, per germline. The CDR3 is made up of 14 amino acids. The CDR3 sequence: CASSADGMNTEAFF. Here the CDR3 DNA reads TGTGCCAGCTCCGCCGACGGGATGAACACTGAAGCTTTCTTT.

This clone came up a few times. The chain carries TRBV28 and TRBJ2-1, with TRBD2 matching over 7 bases. The CDR3 is made up of 17 amino acids. Losses at the gene ends were 4 bases for V and 3 bases for J; bases not matched to a gene: 12. Germline lookup yields CDR1 MDHEN and CDR2 SYDVKM. The CDR3 coding sequence is TGTGCCAGCAGTTCCAGGGAGGGGCAGCCCAACTACAATGAGCAGTTCTTC. As protein: CASSSREGQPNYNEQFF.

This clone appeared a few times. V is TRBV5-4 and J is TRBJ1-2; D not certain. V gave up 0 bases and J gave up 8 bases, with 11 bases separating them. CDR3 length: 13 residues. CDR1 SGHNT and CDR2 YYREEE come from the germline V gene (reference sequence). The CDR3 is CASSLDFPRGYTF. Here the CDR3 DNA reads TGTGCCAGCAGCTTGGACTTCCCTAGAGGCTACACCTTC.

This clone was detected only a few times. The chain is built from TRBV9 and TRBJ1-5; D gene unclear. CDR3 length equals 16 residues. V was cut by 0 bases and J by 2 bases, with 12 bases left in between. In germline, CDR1 is SGDLS, CDR2 YYNGEE. The CDR3 loop is CASSVDEGWGNQPQHF. The CDR3, as DNA: TGTGCCAGCAGCGTAGATGAGGGATGGGGCAATCAGCCCCAGCATTTT.

This rearrangement joins TRBV10-2 to TRBJ2-6, with D maybe TRBD1 (6 bases). The V gene lost 7 bases and the J gene lost 4 bases, with 14 bases spanning the gap. CDR3 length equals 15 residues. The germline gives CDR1 WSHSY, CDR2 SAAADI. CDR3 nucleotide sequence: TGCGCCAGCATTAAAGGGGGAGCAGGGGCCAACGTCCTGACTTTC. Its translation: CASIKGGAGANVLTF.

This sequence joins TRBV4-2 and TRBJ2-5; the D gene is possibly TRBD1 (5 bases). In germline, CDR1 is LGHNA, CDR2 YNFKEQ. V lost 2 bases to trimming and J lost 3 bases, with 10 bases between them. This CDR3 has 14 residues. The CDR3 loop is CASSQQGAEETQYF. CDR3 in DNA: TGTGCCAGCAGCCAACAGGGCGCAGAAGAGACCCAGTACTTC.

This clone was recorded a few times. Written as DNA, the CDR3 is TGCGCCAGCAGCTTGGTGGCTAGGCCCAACAATGAGCAGTTCTTC. Translated, it gives CASSLVARPNNEQFF. This rearrangement joins TRBV5-1 to TRBJ2-1; the D is unclear. Per germline, CDR1 SGHRS and CDR2 YFSETQ. The V end lost 0 bases, the J end lost 5 bases, and 12 bases lay between the germline ends. The CDR3 length is 15 residues.

This chain links TRBV7-9 with TRBJ2-3; D call uncertain. The CDR3 has 14 residues. The V end was cut by 1 base, the J end by 1 base, with 6 bases between. Germline V gene lookup returns CDR1 SEHNR and CDR2 FQNEAQ (reference sequence). In DNA, the CDR3 is TGTGCCAGCAGCTTAGATCAGGGCACAGATACGCAGTATTTT. It translates to CASSLDQGTDTQYF.

This clone came up a few times. The chain links TRBV28 to TRBJ2-7; D is possibly TRBD2 (5 bases). Looked up from germline, CDR1 is MDHEN and CDR2 is SYDVKM. V lost 6 bases and J 6 bases, leaving 18 bases between the germline ends. The CDR3 consists of 14 residues. Here the CDR3 reads CASRKTSLSAEQYF. CDR3 coding DNA: TGTGCCAGCAGGAAAACTAGTTTGTCGGCCGAGCAGTACTTC.

The chain recombines TRBV29-1 with TRBJ2-7; D is uncertain. Germline V CDR1 and CDR2: SQVTM, ANQGSEA. V shed 6 bases and J shed 1 base, with 7 bases lying between them. This CDR3 has 11 residues. This CDR3 is CSVQWSYEQYF. DNA of the CDR3: TGCAGCGTCCAGTGGTCCTACGAGCAGTACTTC.

The chain uses TRBV15 and TRBJ1-1, with TRBD1 matching over 7 bases. V trimming: 5 bases; J trimming: 3 bases; junction bases outside the gene matches: 6. The CDR3 extends over 14 amino acids. CDR1 is LNHNV, CDR2 YYDKDF, per germline (reference sequence). This chain's CDR3 is CATSRTGDDTEAFF. In DNA form, the CDR3 reads TGTGCCACCAGCCGAACAGGGGATGACACTGAAGCTTTCTTT.

V gene TRBV6-1 combines with J gene TRBJ2-5; possible D gene TRBD1, 5 bases. The V end lost 1 base, the J end lost 5 bases, and 14 bases lay between the germline ends. CDR1 is MNHNS and CDR2 is SASEGT in the germline V gene. The CDR3 runs to 15 residues. In nucleotides, the CDR3 is TGTGCCAGCAGTGAAGGAGCAGGGCCTTGGGAGACCCAGTACTTC. Its protein product is CASSEGAGPWETQYF.

The rearrangement links TRBV5-6 to TRBJ2-5, with a tentative D call TRBD1 (6 bases). Trimming removed 1 base from V and 2 bases from J, with 18 bases in between. This CDR3 region has 17 residues. CDR1 is SGHDT, CDR2 YYEEEE, per germline. CDR3: CASSLWAARTVQETQYF. The DNA for the CDR3 is TGTGCCAGCAGCTTGTGGGCGGCCCGGACAGTACAAGAGACCCAGTACTTC.

This clone was detected only a few times. This chain joins TRBV7-9 and TRBJ1-1, with TRBD1 as a possible D gene (6 bases). The CDR3 totals 15 residues. V lost 2 bases and J 7 bases, leaving 17 bases between the germline ends. Germline values: CDR1 SEHNR, CDR2 FQNEAQ (reference sequence). The CDR3 DNA reads as TGTGCCAGCAGCTTAACCGCGGGGGGCCGGAATGAAGCTTTCTTT. This translates into CASSLTAGGRNEAFF.

As concerns this clone: Other DNA sequences of this sample code for an identical CDR3. J is TRBJ2-5 and V is TRBV5-1; D is unclear. This CDR3 has 12 amino acids. V gave up 0 bases and J gave up 5 bases, with 5 bases separating them. The germline V gene encodes CDR1 SGHRS and CDR2 YFSETQ. The CDR3 coding sequence is TGCGCCAGCAGCTTGGACCGGGAGACCCAGTACTTC. Translating it yields CASSLDRETQYF.

The chain is built from TRBV14 and TRBJ2-6; 7 positions match TRBD1. The germline V gene has CDR1 SGHDN and CDR2 FVKESK. This CDR3 is 16 amino acids long. With V trimmed by 4 bases and J by 2 bases, 5 bases remained unmatched. The CDR3 DNA is TGTGCCAGCAGCCTGCGACAGGGTACTGGGGCCAACGTCCTGACTTTC. Protein product: CASSLRQGTGANVLTF.

The table lists this clone with a few counts. The J gene is TRBJ2-1, the V gene TRBV4-2; 9 nucleotides match TRBD2. Trimming at V came to 0 bases and at J to 7 bases, leaving 7 bases not matched to a gene. This CDR3 region has 16 residues. CDR1 LGHNA and CDR2 YNFKEQ come from the germline V gene. CDR3 loop: CASSQDLAGVWNEQFF. For the CDR3, the DNA is TGTGCCAGCAGCCAAGATTTAGCGGGAGTCTGGAATGAGCAGTTCTTC.

This clone showed up just a few times. The chain joins TRBV23-1 to TRBJ1-6; D gene ambiguous. TRBV23-1 is known as an ORF, though its function is uncertain. V lost 10 bases to trimming and J lost 7 bases, with 20 bases between them. This CDR3 comprises 15 residues. CDR3 DNA: TGCGCCACAGGTAAACTAGGACGGAGAAATTCACCCCTCCACTTT. It yields the protein CATGKLGRRNSPLHF.

This clone was seen more than once but under ten times. This chain joins TRBV6-6 and TRBJ2-4, with D possibly being TRBD2 (5 bases). V lost 2 bases and J lost 8, with 7 bases in between. This CDR3 contains 12 residues. Germline CDR1 and CDR2: MNHNY and SVGAGI (reference sequence). In DNA form, the CDR3 reads TGTGCCAGCAGTTACAAGGGAGACATTCAGTACTTC. This codes for CASSYKGDIQYF.

The chain combines TRBV7-9 with TRBJ2-1; perhaps TRBD1 as D (6 bases). CDR1 and CDR2 (germline): SEHNR, FQNEAQ (reference sequence). This CDR3 comprises 15 residues. Deletions cut 4 bases from V and 0 bases from J, with 10 bases between. CDR3 bases: TGTGCCAGCAGCTCCAGGGGCAGCTCCTACAATGAGCAGTTCTTC. Protein product: CASSSRGSSYNEQFF. The full variable domain, its missing parts supplied by reference TRBV7-9 and TRBJ2-1, is DTGVSQNPRHKITKRGQNVTFRCDPISEHNRLYWYRQTLGQGPEFLTYFQNEAQLEKSRLLSDRFSAERPKGSFSTLEIQRTEQGDSAMYLCASSSRGSSYNEQFFGPGTRLTVL.

The sample holds a few counts of this clone. V usage is TRBV11-2 and J usage is TRBJ2-4; a weak D match, TRBD2 (5 bases). Trimming cost V 6 bases and J 0 bases, with 15 bases left between them. The germline V gene has CDR1 SGHAT and CDR2 FQNNGV. There are 16 residues in the CDR3. The CDR3 here is CASRGSRGLAKNIQYF. For the CDR3, the DNA is TGTGCCAGCAGGGGGAGTCGCGGGCTAGCCAAAAACATTCAGTACTTC.

This chain connects TRBV4-3 to TRBJ1-5, with 7 bases lining up with TRBD1. This CDR3 contains 15 residues. Germline assignment: CDR1 LGHNA and CDR2 YSLEER. V shed 0 bases, J shed 7 bases, and the junction held 6 bases outside the gene matches. The CDR3 region has the DNA TGCGCCAGCAGCCAAGATAGACAGGGCGGACAGCCCCAGCATTTT. Translated, it gives CASSQDRQGGQPQHF.

The chain employs TRBV9 and TRBJ2-1; 8 positions agree with TRBD2. The CDR3 runs 17 residues. Germline V CDR1 and CDR2: SGDLS, YYNGEE. Germline trimming cut 3 bases from V and 3 bases from J; bases unmatched to any gene: 11. CDR3 region: CASSAGGGPPGYNEQFF. CDR3 bases: TGTGCCAGCAGCGCGGGGGGGGGACCCCCAGGCTACAATGAGCAGTTCTTC.

This clone occurred a few times. The CDR3 coding sequence is TGCAGCGCCGCGGGCCAGGCAGGAAACACCATATATTTT. Translation gives CSAAGQAGNTIYF. The chain combines TRBV29-1 with TRBJ1-3; D unclear. CDR3 length: 13 residues. Trimming removed 7 bases from V and 4 bases from J, with 14 bases in between. Germline CDR1 is SQVTM and CDR2 is ANQGSEA.

The chain combines TRBV19 with TRBJ2-3, with TRBD2 as a possible D gene (6 bases). The CDR3 is 15 amino acids. With 1 base removed from V and 2 bases from J, the gap between germline ends came to 10 bases. Germline CDR1 reads LNHDA; CDR2 reads SQIVND (reference sequence). Written as DNA, the CDR3 is TGTGCCAGTAGTATAGGTCAGCGGGCCACAGATACGCAGTATTTT. Residues: CASSIGQRATDTQYF.

This clone was counted once. This chain joins TRBV6-5 and TRBJ2-3; TRBD1 aligns across 8 bases. With 5 bases clipped from V and 8 bases from J, the junction kept 12 bases outside the gene matches. Looked up from germline, CDR1 is MNHEY and CDR2 is SVGAGI. The CDR3 is made up of 15 amino acids. In nucleotides, the CDR3 is TGTGCCAGCAGTCCGACAGGGGCGAGTGAGGTTACGCAGTATTTT. Protein product: CASSPTGASEVTQYF.

This clone has just a few counts. The chain joins TRBV15 to TRBJ1-2; 8 bases line up with TRBD1. The CDR3 is 14 residues long. The V gene's germline CDR1 is LNHNV and CDR2 YYDKDF (reference sequence). Unmatched junction bases numbered 4, after V lost 2 bases and J lost 5 bases. Written as DNA, the CDR3 is TGTGCCACCAGCAGAAAGGACAGGGCGTATGGCTACACCTTC. This translates into CATSRKDRAYGYTF.

The rearrangement uses TRBV6-4 and TRBJ2-1; D is perhaps TRBD2 (6 bases). V was trimmed by 5 bases and J by 2 bases, leaving 13 bases between them. Looked up from germline, CDR1 is MRHNA and CDR2 is SNTAGT. The CDR3 has 15 residues. CDR3 coding DNA: TGTGCCAGCAGTTTAGAGAGCGGGCCCTACAATGAGCAGTTCTTC. Encoded protein: CASSLESGPYNEQFF.

This clone appeared a few times. One end of the junction varies from germline; a read error may be responsible. The rearrangement joins TRBV20-1 to TRBJ2-3, with a tentative D call TRBD2 (5 bases). This CDR3 contains 11 residues. CDR1 is DFQATT and CDR2 is SNEGSKA in the germline V gene (reference sequence). CDR3 in DNA: TGTTGGGGAGCTAGCACAGATACGCAGTATTTT. Translation gives CWGASTDTQYF.

This clone has just a few counts. The chain couples TRBV7-9 to TRBJ2-7; 9 nucleotides agree with TRBD1. This CDR3 is built from 15 residues. After removal of 1 base from V and 5 bases from J, the junction contained 6 bases not matched to a gene. The germline gives CDR1 SEHNR, CDR2 FQNEAQ (reference sequence). The CDR3 DNA reads as TGTGCCAGCAGCTTAGGAGGACAGGGGAGGGACGAGCAGTACTTC. Its translation is CASSLGGQGRDEQYF.